The 21 T cell receptor beta chains below were found in one sample sequenced in a study of CD8 T cells in Susac syndrome. RNA amounts of roughly 0.45 to 1 ug underwent reverse transcription with random hexamers. TCRdb processed the immunoSEQ multiplex PCR reads anew with MiXCR; each CDR3 protein has one entry. The profile covers about 150,000 distinct CDR3 sequences, with roughly 95% appearing a single time and 0.16% taken by the ten largest. Source material: CD4+ T cells from PBMCs. The source is a human donor with Susac syndrome.

The rearrangement links TRBV2 to TRBJ1-1; D ambiguous. In germline, CDR1 is SNHLY, CDR2 FYNNEI. Trimming removed 3 bases at V and 0 bases at J, with 8 bases between. This CDR3 spans 14 amino acids. The CDR3 reads CASSEGTVNTEAFF. CDR3 DNA: TGTGCCAGCAGTGAGGGCACCGTGAACACTGAAGCTTTCTTT.

The chain couples TRBV19 to TRBJ1-6; 7 nucleotides agree with TRBD1. Germline V gene lookup returns CDR1 LNHDA and CDR2 SQIVND (reference sequence). The ends lost 7 bases at V and 7 bases at J; junction bases unmatched: 7. This CDR3 spans 14 amino acids. The CDR3 sequence: CASNRDSLNSPLHF. The CDR3 DNA is TGTGCCAGTAACAGGGACAGCCTGAATTCACCCCTCCACTTT.

The chain recombines TRBV20-1 with TRBJ2-4, with 10 bases identical to TRBD2. V dropped 6 bases and J dropped 16; count of bases not matched to a gene: 6. The CDR3 runs 10 residues. CDR1 is DFQATT and CDR2 is SNEGSKA in the germline V gene (reference sequence). CDR3 sequence (DNA): TGCAGTGCGGCCGGGACTAGCGTTTACTTC. Translated, it gives CSAAGTSVYF.

The chain combines TRBV4-2 with TRBJ1-5; D not resolved. The V and J ends lost 3 bases and 4 bases respectively, with 13 bases between them. In germline, CDR1 is LGHNA, CDR2 YNFKEQ. The CDR3 spans 15 residues. In nucleotides, the CDR3 is TGTGCCAGCAGCCAGAGACACACCGAGAATCAGCCCCAGCATTTT. As protein: CASSQRHTENQPQHF.

The V gene is TRBV20-1, the J gene TRBJ1-4, with unresolved D. Germline CDR1 is DFQATT and CDR2 is SNEGSKA (reference sequence). The CDR3 contains 11 residues. With 4 bases removed from V and 7 bases from J, the gap between germline ends came to 7 bases. CDR3 DNA: TGCAGTGCTATTATAGCTGAAAAACTGTTTTTT. As protein: CSAIIAEKLFF.

The J gene is TRBJ1-6, the V gene TRBV2; 9 bases are shared with TRBD1. The V and J ends lost 10 bases and 7 bases, in that order; junction bases with no gene match: 5. This CDR3 is 13 amino acids long. CDR1 is SNHLY and CDR2 is FYNNEI in the germline V gene. This CDR3 is CAIRDRENSPLHF. The CDR3 bases are TGTGCCATCCGGGACAGGGAGAATTCACCCCTCCACTTT.

This sequence joins TRBV2 and TRBJ2-3; D is unclear. CDR3 size: 13 residues. Trimming removed 7 bases from V and 4 bases from J, with 12 bases in between. The V gene's germline CDR1 is SNHLY and CDR2 FYNNEI. The CDR3 sequence is CASTGRLSDTQYF. The CDR3 nucleotides read TGTGCCAGCACGGGCAGGCTATCAGATACGCAGTATTTT.

This clonotype was picked up one time. The rearrangement joins TRBV20-1 to TRBJ2-3, with 8 bases matching TRBD1. Germline assignment: CDR1 DFQATT and CDR2 SNEGSKA (reference sequence). After removal of 5 bases from V and 10 bases from J, the junction contained 20 bases not matched to a gene. There are 16 residues in the CDR3. CDR3 protein: CSAGRGLTLGVTAQYF. CDR3 coding DNA: TGCAGTGCTGGCAGGGGGCTAACCCTCGGGGTCACCGCGCAGTATTTT.

The chain carries TRBV20-1 and TRBJ2-1; the D gene is possibly TRBD1 (7 bases). CDR1 and CDR2 (germline): DFQATT, SNEGSKA (reference sequence). CDR3 length: 13 residues. The V end was cut by 3 bases, the J end by 7 bases, with 13 bases between. In nucleotides, the CDR3 is TGCAGTGCTAGCCTACAGGGGAGGAATGAGCAGTTCTTC. Protein: CSASLQGRNEQFF.

The V and J genes are TRBV7-6 and TRBJ2-2; D call uncertain. The length of the CDR3 is 15 residues. The germline V gene encodes CDR1 SGHVS and CDR2 FNYEAQ. Trimming stripped 5 bases from V and 7 bases from J, with 17 bases between. CDR3 bases: TGTGCCAGCAGCGGTTACGGGTCCCGAAGCGGGGAGCTGTTTTTT. It translates to CASSGYGSRSGELFF. The complete variable domain, with remaining parts taken from reference TRBV7-6 and TRBJ2-2, reads GAGVSQSPRYKVTKRGQDVALRCDPISGHVSLYWYRQALGQGPEFLTYFNYEAQQDKSGLPNDRFSAERPEGSISTLTIQRTEQRDSAMYRCASSGYGSRSGELFFGEGSRLTVL.

J is TRBJ1-3 and V is TRBV27; D is uncertain. CDR1 is MNHEY, CDR2 SMNVEV, per germline (reference sequence). With 6 bases removed from V and 2 bases from J, the gap between germline ends came to 14 bases. The CDR3 sequence is 15 residues long. The CDR3 DNA reads TGTGCCAGCAGACTCCAAGGTGGGGCTGGAAACACCATATATTTT. Protein sequence: CASRLQGGAGNTIYF.

The chain joins TRBV7-2 to TRBJ2-5, with D possibly TRBD2 on 6 matching bases. V lost 5 bases and J lost 7, with 14 bases in between. The CDR3 runs 13 residues. CDR1 and CDR2 (germline): SGHTA, FQGNSA. The CDR3 DNA follows: TGTGCCAGCAGCCTATCCGGGGGAGGGACCCAGTACTTC. Residues: CASSLSGGGTQYF.

The chain carries TRBV3-1 and TRBJ1-2, with a weak D call TRBD1 (5 bases). This CDR3 is built from 14 residues. Germline values: CDR1 LGHDT, CDR2 YNNKEL (reference sequence). V was clipped by 3 bases and J by 3 bases, with 11 bases between them. The CDR3 loop is CASSQKGRDYGYTF. The CDR3 bases are TGTGCCAGCAGCCAGAAGGGGCGGGACTATGGCTACACCTTC.

The chain links TRBV9 to TRBJ2-2, with 9 bases fitting TRBD1. The CDR3 covers 15 residues. Germline CDR1 and CDR2: SGDLS and YYNGEE. V was clipped by 4 bases and J by 4 bases; unmatched bases: 5. The CDR3 DNA is TGTGCCAGCAGCCTGAAACAGGGGGCCACCGGGGAGCTGTTTTTT. It codes for CASSLKQGATGELFF.

The sample holds one count of this clonotype. The chain is built from TRBV9 and TRBJ2-1; D is perhaps TRBD1 (6 bases). Germline V CDR1 and CDR2: SGDLS, YYNGEE. The ends were cut back, 1 base at V and 0 bases at J, with 11 bases in the middle. This CDR3 is 16 amino acids long. The CDR3 reads CASSVLTGTSYNEQFF. The CDR3 nucleotides are TGTGCCAGCAGCGTACTAACAGGGACCTCCTACAATGAGCAGTTCTTC.

In its sample, this clonotype was seen once. The chain is built from TRBV27 and TRBJ1-2; TRBD1 matches at 7 bases. Germline CDR1 reads MNHEY; CDR2 reads SMNVEV (reference sequence). Germline trimming cut 7 bases from V and 6 bases from J; bases unmatched to any gene: 11. The CDR3 extends over 14 amino acids. In DNA, the CDR3 is TGTGCCAGCACCTCTTGGGTTGGGACAGATGGCTACACCTTC. It is translated as CASTSWVGTDGYTF.

The chain carries TRBV5-4 and TRBJ1-1; the D is unclear. CDR1 is SGHNT and CDR2 is YYREEE in the germline V gene (reference sequence). The CDR3 contains 12 residues. Trimming shortened V by 0 bases and J by 5 bases, and 5 bases separated the two germline ends. The chain's CDR3 is CASSLEVTEAFF. The CDR3 region has the DNA TGTGCCAGCAGCTTGGAGGTAACTGAAGCTTTCTTT.

V and J are TRBV2 and TRBJ2-5, with D perhaps being TRBD1 or TRBD2 (5 bases each). The ends were cut back, 7 bases at V and 5 bases at J, with 11 bases in the middle. Germline V lookup: CDR1 SNHLY, CDR2 FYNNEI. The CDR3 runs 12 residues. CDR3 amino acids: CASKGEGETQYF. For the CDR3, the DNA is TGTGCCAGCAAGGGCGAGGGGGAGACCCAGTACTTC.

The V and J genes are TRBV2 and TRBJ1-5, with TRBD1 matching 7 bases. V lost 6 bases and J lost 4; bases outside the gene matches: 0. CDR1 is SNHLY, CDR2 FYNNEI, per germline. The CDR3 extends over 12 amino acids. CDR3 bases: TGTGCCAGCAGGACAGGGAATCAGCCCCAGCATTTT. Translating gives CASRTGNQPQHF.

V and J are TRBV28 and TRBJ2-4; D might be TRBD1 or TRBD2, each matching 5 bases. Trimming cost V 8 bases and J 13 bases, with 18 bases left between them. CDR3 size: 12 residues. Germline V gene data show CDR1 as MDHEN and CDR2 as SYDVKM. In DNA, the CDR3 is TGTGCCAGCTCTCTACCGGGACCTAAGCAGTACTTC. As protein: CASSLPGPKQYF.

V gene TRBV2 combines with J gene TRBJ2-1, with 8 bases aligning to TRBD2. The germline V gene encodes CDR1 SNHLY and CDR2 FYNNEI. The CDR3 spans 13 residues. J gave up 6 bases and V 8 bases, and 6 bases lay outside the gene matches. The CDR3, as DNA: TGTGCCAGCGCGGGGGGCCGGGGCAATGAGCAGTTCTTC. This codes for CASAGGRGNEQFF.